This is a list of T cell receptor beta chains from one sample in a study of T cells after posttransplantation cyclophosphamide. Generated by immunoSEQ multiplex PCR, the TCRdb table keeps only in-frame clones and is missing some. The sample shows about 6,700 clones, no singletons; the ten largest hold approximately 5.6%. The sequencing here drew on PBMCs, taken after an allogeneic stem cell transplant with post-transplant cyclophosphamide. The receptors derive from a male patient between 25 and 39 years old who received an allogeneic stem cell transplant from an unrelated donor, was CMV-positive, and had acute and chronic GVHD. The graft donor may have given rise to some T cells. Both conserved end residues are part of each CDR3. The D gene is left open where the match is weak. Not every row has a clone size; where given, it reads once, few, many or a size class.

j_gene: TRBJ1-2
v_gene: TRBV6-5
abundance: many
d_gene: TRBD1
CDR3nt: TGTGCCAGCAGCCGCGGACAGGGGCCGGGCTACACCTTC
CDR3aa: CASSRGQGPGYTF

j_gene: TRBJ1-2
v_gene: TRBV29-1
abundance: many
d_gene: TRBD1
CDR3nt: TGCAGCGTCGCTGACAGGGTGGGAGGCTACACCTTC
CDR3aa: CSVADRVGGYTF

j_gene: TRBJ2-1
v_gene: TRBV12-5
abundance: medium-sized
d_gene: TRBD2
CDR3nt: TGTGCTAGTGGTTTGGCCCGATTGACTAGCGGGATTAAGTACAATGAGCAGTTCTTC
CDR3aa: CASGLARLTSGIKYNEQFF

j_gene: TRBJ2-1
v_gene: TRBV19
abundance: many
d_gene: TRBD2
CDR3nt: TGTGCCAGTAGTGGACTAGCGCCTGCTCTGGGCAATGAGCAGTTCTTC
CDR3aa: CASSGLAPALGNEQFF

j_gene: TRBJ2-1
v_gene: TRBV19
abundance: few
d_gene: NA
CDR3nt: TGTGCCAGTAGTATATCAGCGGAAGATCCATATGAGCAGTTCTTC
CDR3aa: CASSISAEDPYEQFF

j_gene: TRBJ2-3
v_gene: TRBV27
abundance: many
d_gene: NA
CDR3nt: TGTGCCAGCAGTCCCAACACAGATACGCAGTATTTT
CDR3aa: CASSPNTDTQYF

j_gene: TRBJ1-4
v_gene: TRBV27
abundance: many
d_gene: TRBD1
CDR3nt: TGTGCCAGCGGCAGACTGACAGGGGGCTATGAAAAACTGTTTTTT
CDR3aa: CASGRLTGGYEKLFF

j_gene: TRBJ2-2
v_gene: TRBV9
abundance: many
d_gene: TRBD2
CDR3nt: TGTGCCAGCAGCACATCCCCTGGGAGGGTTTACACCGGGGAGCTGTTTTTT
CDR3aa: CASSTSPGRVYTGELFF

j_gene: TRBJ2-1
v_gene: TRBV7-8
abundance: NA
d_gene: NA
CDR3nt: TGTGCCAGCAGCCGCTGGGGGGCCTACAATGAGCAGTTCTTC
CDR3aa: CASSRWGAYNEQFF

j_gene: TRBJ2-7
v_gene: TRBV19
abundance: many
d_gene: TRBD1
CDR3nt: TGTGCCAGTAGCTCCCATGGGACAGGGGGCTCCTACGAGCAGTACTTC
CDR3aa: CASSSHGTGGSYEQYF

j_gene: TRBJ2-7
v_gene: TRBV9
abundance: many
d_gene: NA
CDR3nt: TGTGCCAGCAGCGTATCAGGGCGCGCCTACGAGCAGTACTTC
CDR3aa: CASSVSGRAYEQYF

j_gene: TRBJ2-1
v_gene: TRBV9
abundance: many
d_gene: TRBD2
CDR3nt: TGTGCCAGCAACCCAGACCTAGCGGGAGGGAACAATGAGCAGTTCTTC
CDR3aa: CASNPDLAGGNNEQFF

j_gene: TRBJ2-7
v_gene: TRBV6-5
abundance: many
d_gene: TRBD1
CDR3nt: TGTGCCAGCAGTTACCTTCCGGGACAGGCCTCCTACGAGCAGTACTTC
CDR3aa: CASSYLPGQASYEQYF

j_gene: TRBJ2-7
v_gene: TRBV9
abundance: many
d_gene: TRBD1
CDR3nt: TGTGCCAGCAGCCCAGGGACAGGGGGTGCCTACGAGCAGTACTTC
CDR3aa: CASSPGTGGAYEQYF

j_gene: TRBJ2-1
v_gene: TRBV7-2
abundance: many
d_gene: NA
CDR3nt: TGTGCCAGCAGCTTAGTGGCGGGACCTAGGGATGAGCAGTTCTTC
CDR3aa: CASSLVAGPRDEQFF

j_gene: TRBJ1-2
v_gene: TRBV7-2
abundance: many
d_gene: NA
CDR3nt: TGTGCCAGCAGCCCCTCGCGCCGTGGCTACACCTTC
CDR3aa: CASSPSRRGYTF

j_gene: TRBJ1-3
v_gene: TRBV9
abundance: many
d_gene: NA
CDR3nt: TGTGCCAGCAGCGTAGGCCCTGGGACATCTGGAAACACCATATATTTT
CDR3aa: CASSVGPGTSGNTIYF

j_gene: TRBJ1-1
v_gene: TRBV6-5
abundance: medium-sized
d_gene: NA
CDR3nt: TGTGCCAGCAGTTACTCCGCAAATTCAGGGACTGAAGCTTTCTTT
CDR3aa: CASSYSANSGTEAFF

j_gene: TRBJ2-7
v_gene: TRBV6-5
abundance: many
d_gene: TRBD2
CDR3nt: TGTGCCAGCAGTTACTCGGGGGAGGGCGAGCAGTACTTC
CDR3aa: CASSYSGEGEQYF

j_gene: TRBJ2-3
v_gene: TRBV4-1
abundance: many
d_gene: TRBD2
CDR3nt: TGCGCCAGCAGCCGAACCGGGCTAGCGGGAGGTACAGATACGCAGTATTTT
CDR3aa: CASSRTGLAGGTDTQYF

j_gene: TRBJ2-7
v_gene: TRBV9
abundance: many
d_gene: NA
CDR3nt: TGTGCCAGCAGCAGGGTATCGGGAGCATTCTACGAGCAGTACTTC
CDR3aa: CASSRVSGAFYEQYF

j_gene: TRBJ1-5
v_gene: TRBV19
abundance: few
d_gene: NA
CDR3nt: TGTGCCAGTAGTATACGGGGCGCGGGGGGGAATCAGCCCCAGCATTTT
CDR3aa: CASSIRGAGGNQPQHF

j_gene: TRBJ1-4
v_gene: TRBV10-3
abundance: NA
d_gene: TRBD1
CDR3nt: TGTGCCATCAGTGAACGGGGACAGGGAGGCGAAAAACTGTTTTTT
CDR3aa: CAISERGQGGEKLFF

j_gene: TRBJ1-1
v_gene: TRBV11-3
abundance: many
d_gene: NA
CDR3nt: TGTGCCAGCAGCTTAGGTGGCAGGAACACTGAAGCTTTCTTT
CDR3aa: CASSLGGRNTEAFF

j_gene: TRBJ2-6
v_gene: TRBV2
abundance: many
d_gene: NA
CDR3nt: TGTGCCAGCAGCGCACAGGAGGGAGGGGCCAACGTCCTGACTTTC
CDR3aa: CASSAQEGGANVLTF

j_gene: TRBJ1-6
v_gene: TRBV28
abundance: NA
d_gene: TRBD1
CDR3nt: TGTGCCAGCAGTCCCCCCGGGACAGCTTCATCCCTCCACTTT
CDR3aa: CASSPPGTASSLHF

j_gene: TRBJ2-3
v_gene: TRBV4-3
abundance: many
d_gene: TRBD1
CDR3nt: TGCGCCAGCAGCCAGGAGACAGGGGGAACAGATACGCAGTATTTT
CDR3aa: CASSQETGGTDTQYF

j_gene: TRBJ2-7
v_gene: TRBV19
abundance: many
d_gene: TRBD2
CDR3nt: TGTGCCAGTAGGCAAACTAGCGGGTCCACCTACGAGCAGTACTTC
CDR3aa: CASRQTSGSTYEQYF

j_gene: TRBJ2-5
v_gene: TRBV2
abundance: many
d_gene: TRBD1
CDR3nt: TGTGCCAGCAGTCCCCTCCAGGGGGCGGGAGAGACCCAGTACTTC
CDR3aa: CASSPLQGAGETQYF

j_gene: TRBJ2-6
v_gene: TRBV7-9
abundance: many
d_gene: NA
CDR3nt: TGTGCCAGCGGGACAACGAGCGCAGCCGGGGCCAACGTCCTGACTTTC
CDR3aa: CASGTTSAAGANVLTF

j_gene: TRBJ2-1
v_gene: TRBV6-5
abundance: many
d_gene: TRBD1
CDR3nt: TGTGCCAGCAGTTACCCGGGACAGGGAAGGGGTGAGCAGTTCTTC
CDR3aa: CASSYPGQGRGEQFF

j_gene: TRBJ2-5
v_gene: TRBV7-9
abundance: few
d_gene: TRBD2
CDR3nt: TGTGCCAGCAGCGACCAGGGACTAGCGGGGGCCGGGCGGGAGACCCAGTACTTC
CDR3aa: CASSDQGLAGAGRETQYF

j_gene: TRBJ1-2
v_gene: TRBV6-6
abundance: medium-sized
d_gene: TRBD1
CDR3nt: TGTGCCAGCAGTTACTCAAATCAGGGGGCGAGTGGCTACACCTTC
CDR3aa: CASSYSNQGASGYTF

j_gene: TRBJ2-1
v_gene: TRBV7-9
abundance: medium-sized
d_gene: NA
CDR3nt: TGTGCCAGCAGCTTAGCCAGGGGCGGCCCTTCCTACAATGAGCAGTTCTTC
CDR3aa: CASSLARGGPSYNEQFF

j_gene: TRBJ2-3
v_gene: TRBV6-5
abundance: many
d_gene: NA
CDR3nt: TGTGCCAGCAAAGTCGGTTCTAGCACAGATACGCAGTATTTT
CDR3aa: CASKVGSSTDTQYF

j_gene: TRBJ1-2
v_gene: TRBV9
abundance: NA
d_gene: NA
CDR3nt: TGTGCCAGCAGCGTAGTTCAGGGTTGGGGCTACACCTTC
CDR3aa: CASSVVQGWGYTF

j_gene: TRBJ2-1
v_gene: TRBV2
abundance: many
d_gene: TRBD2
CDR3nt: TGTGCCAGCAGTGGGACTAGCGGGAGTCCTGAGCAGTTCTTC
CDR3aa: CASSGTSGSPEQFF

j_gene: TRBJ1-5
v_gene: TRBV15
abundance: many
d_gene: NA
CDR3nt: TGTGCCACCAGCAGAGATCGGAATCAGCCCCAGCATTTT
CDR3aa: CATSRDRNQPQHF

j_gene: TRBJ1-1
v_gene: TRBV11-3
abundance: many
d_gene: TRBD1
CDR3nt: TGTGCCAGCAGCACCGGGACCGGGACAGGGGGGAACACTGAAGCTTTCTTT
CDR3aa: CASSTGTGTGGNTEAFF

j_gene: TRBJ2-1
v_gene: TRBV19
abundance: many
d_gene: NA
CDR3nt: TGTGCCAGTAGTGACGGCCCTAGCTCCTACAATGAGCAGTTCTTC
CDR3aa: CASSDGPSSYNEQFF

j_gene: TRBJ1-2
v_gene: TRBV10-2
abundance: many
d_gene: TRBD1
CDR3nt: TGCGCCAGCTGGGGAGTAAACGAGGACAGGGGAGTTAACTATGGCTACACCTTC
CDR3aa: CASWGVNEDRGVNYGYTF

j_gene: TRBJ2-3
v_gene: TRBV9
abundance: many
d_gene: TRBD1
CDR3nt: TGTGCCAGCAGCGCCCAGGGACAGGCTAGCACAGATACGCAGTATTTT
CDR3aa: CASSAQGQASTDTQYF

j_gene: TRBJ2-5
v_gene: TRBV10-3
abundance: medium-sized
d_gene: TRBD2
CDR3nt: TGTGCCATCAGTGAGGAACTACGGGAGGCCCAGACCCAGTACTTC
CDR3aa: CAISEELREAQTQYF

j_gene: TRBJ2-7
v_gene: TRBV6-1
abundance: medium-sized
d_gene: NA
CDR3nt: TGTGCCAGCAGTGGGGGGGGGACAGGAAGCTCCTACGAGCAGTACTTC
CDR3aa: CASSGGGTGSSYEQYF

j_gene: TRBJ1-1
v_gene: TRBV7-6
abundance: many
d_gene: TRBD1
CDR3nt: TGTGCCAGCAGCTTAGAGACAGGGATGAACACTGAAGCTTTCTTT
CDR3aa: CASSLETGMNTEAFF

j_gene: TRBJ2-5
v_gene: TRBV7-9
abundance: many
d_gene: NA
CDR3nt: TGTGCCAGCAGCTTAGGTGTGGGGCTCGATGGAGAGACCCAGTACTTC
CDR3aa: CASSLGVGLDGETQYF

j_gene: TRBJ1-2
v_gene: TRBV5-1
abundance: many
d_gene: TRBD1
CDR3nt: TGCGCCAGCAGCGGGATCCGGGACAGGGGTGGCTACACCTTC
CDR3aa: CASSGIRDRGGYTF

j_gene: TRBJ2-7
v_gene: TRBV28
abundance: few
d_gene: NA
CDR3nt: TGTGCCAGCAGTTTGGGCGGGGCAGGGCCCTACGAGCAGTACTTC
CDR3aa: CASSLGGAGPYEQYF

j_gene: TRBJ2-6
v_gene: TRBV10-3
abundance: medium-sized
d_gene: NA
CDR3nt: TGTGCCATCCCAAGTAGAGAAACTGGGGCCAACGTCCTGACTTTC
CDR3aa: CAIPSRETGANVLTF

j_gene: TRBJ2-3
v_gene: TRBV5-1
abundance: many
d_gene: TRBD2
CDR3nt: TGCGCCAGCAGCGTGGGGACTAGCGGGAGGACAGATACGCAGTATTTT
CDR3aa: CASSVGTSGRTDTQYF

j_gene: TRBJ2-7
v_gene: TRBV2
abundance: NA
d_gene: NA
CDR3nt: TGTGCCAGCAGTGAGGAGGGAGTGGCCGCCGAGCAGTACTTC
CDR3aa: CASSEEGVAAEQYF

j_gene: TRBJ1-2
v_gene: TRBV11-3
abundance: many
d_gene: TRBD1
CDR3nt: TGTGCCAGCAGCCCCACAGGGGGCTTTGGCTACACCTTC
CDR3aa: CASSPTGGFGYTF

j_gene: TRBJ2-5
v_gene: TRBV9
abundance: NA
d_gene: NA
CDR3nt: TGTGCCAGCAGCGTAGGAGTTTCAGGAGAGACCCAGTACTTC
CDR3aa: CASSVGVSGETQYF

j_gene: TRBJ2-3
v_gene: TRBV10-1
abundance: medium-sized
d_gene: NA
CDR3nt: TGCGCCAGCAGTGAGGACAGGACAGCCACAGATACGCAGTATTTT
CDR3aa: CASSEDRTATDTQYF

j_gene: TRBJ2-7
v_gene: TRBV7-2
abundance: many
d_gene: TRBD1
CDR3nt: TGTGCCAGCAGCTTACAACAGGGACAGACGATCTCCTACGAGCAGTACTTC
CDR3aa: CASSLQQGQTISYEQYF

j_gene: TRBJ2-7
v_gene: TRBV7-9
abundance: many
d_gene: NA
CDR3nt: TGTGCCAGCAGCTTAGCCACCTCGGAGATCCACGAGCAGTACTTC
CDR3aa: CASSLATSEIHEQYF

j_gene: TRBJ1-1
v_gene: TRBV7-2
abundance: many
d_gene: TRBD1
CDR3nt: TGTGCCAGCAGCTGGGACAGATCTAACACTGAAGCTTTCTTT
CDR3aa: CASSWDRSNTEAFF

j_gene: TRBJ2-5
v_gene: TRBV28
abundance: many
d_gene: TRBD2
CDR3nt: TGTGCCAGCAGTTTGTTCGGACTAGCGGAAGAGACCCAGTACTTC
CDR3aa: CASSLFGLAEETQYF

j_gene: TRBJ1-2
v_gene: TRBV30
abundance: NA
d_gene: NA
CDR3nt: TGTGCCTGGAGTACAGGGAACTATGGCTACACCTTC
CDR3aa: CAWSTGNYGYTF